A single sample gave rise to the 7 T cell receptor beta chains below, sequenced in a study of blood T cell repertoires in COVID-19. Sequenced by immunoSEQ multiplex PCR; TCRdb stores in-frame clones only, minus some. The table has around 29,000 clones, nearly 90% seen once; the top ten hold roughly 10%. The sequencing input was peripheral blood. Receptor source: a human donor in a cohort sampled during active COVID-19.

This chain joins TRBV6-2 or TRBV6-3 and TRBJ1-5, with 11 bases matching TRBD1. CDR3 size: 16 residues. V was clipped by 5 bases and J by 4 bases; unmatched bases: 7. The germline V gene encodes CDR1 MNHEY and CDR2 SVGEGT. The CDR3 DNA follows: TGTGCCAGCAGTCTTTCCGGGACAGGGGGTAATCAGCCCCAGCATTTT. Translated, it gives CASSLSGTGGNQPQHF.

The gene calls are TRBV3-1 (or the pseudogene TRBV3-2) and TRBJ2-5; D remains unclear. This CDR3 contains 14 residues. The germline V gene has CDR1 LGHDT and CDR2 YNNKEL (reference sequence). Deletions cut 2 bases from V and 0 bases from J, with 7 bases between. Written as DNA, the CDR3 is TGTGCCAGCAGCCAACCCTTGTACCAAGAGACCCAGTACTTC. Residues: CASSQPLYQETQYF.

The chain links TRBV30 to TRBJ2-1, with D possibly being TRBD1 (5 bases). The germline V gene has CDR1 GTSNPN and CDR2 SVGIG (reference sequence). V was pared by 3 bases and J by 8 bases, with 11 bases between. This CDR3 contains 12 residues. The CDR3 sequence: CAWSRTGYEQFF. The CDR3 DNA reads TGTGCCTGGAGCAGAACAGGCTATGAGCAGTTCTTC.

The V gene is TRBV5-1, the J gene TRBJ2-3; TRBD1 might be the D (6 bases). The V end lost 4 bases, the J end lost 0 bases, and 12 bases lay between the germline ends. CDR1 SGHRS and CDR2 YFSETQ come from the germline V gene. The CDR3 is 15 residues long. CDR3 sequence (DNA): TGCGCCAGCAGCCGTAGACAGGAGAGCACAGATACGCAGTATTTT. This encodes CASSRRQESTDTQYF.

The V call is TRBV10-3, the J call TRBJ2-3; D possibly corresponds to TRBD2 (6 bases). Germline V gives CDR1 ENHRY, CDR2 SYGVKD. The length of the CDR3 is 17 residues. Trimming stripped 10 bases from V and 3 bases from J, with 26 bases between. This CDR3 reads CATYSGDRAGRTDTQYF. The CDR3 DNA follows: TGTGCCACCTACAGTGGTGACCGGGCGGGGCGGACAGATACGCAGTATTTT.

In its sample, this clone was seen once. The rearrangement joins TRBV25-1 to TRBJ2-7; 9 nucleotides line up with TRBD1. With 3 bases clipped from V and 5 bases from J, the junction kept 8 bases outside the gene matches. There are 15 residues in the CDR3. Germline V gene lookup returns CDR1 MGHDK and CDR2 SYGVNS. For the CDR3, the DNA is TGTGCCAGCAGTGACCAGGGGGGGACAGGGAACGAGCAGTACTTC. This gives the protein CASSDQGGTGNEQYF.

This sequence joins TRBV2 and TRBJ2-3, with D possibly being TRBD1 (6 bases). Trimming pared 3 bases from V and 5 bases from J, leaving 15 bases between. CDR1 SNHLY and CDR2 FYNNEI come from the germline V gene. The CDR3 contains 15 residues. CDR3 region: CASSERGIEGDTQYF. CDR3 sequence (DNA): TGTGCCAGCAGTGAGAGGGGGATAGAAGGAGATACGCAGTATTTT.